A selection of T cell receptor beta chains follows, all from one sample in a study of human T cells and chemical hapten exposure. From the RACE reads, TCRdb called clonotypes with MiXCR, one entry per CDR3 protein. The table has 150,000 to 200,000 distinct CDR3 sequences, almost 30% seen once; the top ten hold just under 3%. The sequences come from whole blood, collected in connection with sensitization to the hapten diphenylcyclopropenone (DPC). The receptors were gathered from a woman aged 25 to 39 with alopecia areata. Some clones in this sample may be carry-over from other donors' samples. Each CDR3 is given with its conserved first and last residue. D genes are given only for firm matches. Rows give clone size only sometimes, using once, few, many, or a class for an expanded clone.

v_gene	j_gene	abundance	d_gene	len	CDR3nt	CDR3aa
TRBV20-1	TRBJ1-5	few	.	14	TGCAGTGCTAGAGGGGCAGGGGAAAATCAGCCCCAGCATTTT	CSARGAGENQPQHF
TRBV28	TRBJ2-2	.	.	13	TGTGCCAGCAGTTCCCAGGGGCCCGGGGAGCTGTTTTTT	CASSSQGPGELFF
TRBV28	TRBJ2-2	few	.	12	TGTGCCAGCAGTTTGCTTTCCGGGGAGCTGTTTTTT	CASSLLSGELFF
TRBV3-1	TRBJ2-1	.	.	16	TGTGCCAGCAGCCAAGACGAAGGCCCCCTCCCCAATGAGCAGTTCTTC	CASSQDEGPLPNEQFF
TRBV11-2	TRBJ1-2	few	.	13	TGTGCCAGCTCATTCGGGGTCTTAAGCGGCTACACCTTC	CASSFGVLSGYTF
TRBV29-1	TRBJ2-1	.	TRBD2	14	TGCAGCGTCCCCGTCGGAGCGGGGGACAATGAGCAGTTCTTC	CSVPVGAGDNEQFF
TRBV28	TRBJ1-5	.	TRBD1	13	TGTGCCAGCAGTTCGGGACAGCGTCAGCCCCAGCATTTT	CASSSGQRQPQHF
TRBV5-1	TRBJ1-1	.	.	13	TGCGCCAGCAGCTATTCGGCGAACACTGAAGCTTTCTTT	CASSYSANTEAFF
TRBV12-3/TRBV12-4	TRBJ1-1	.	TRBD1	14	TGTGCCAGCAGCACGACAGGGCCGAACACTGAAGCTTTCTTT	CASSTTGPNTEAFF
TRBV5-5	TRBJ2-3	once	.	14	TGTGCCAGCAGCCGATCGGAGAGGACAGATACGCAGTATTTT	CASSRSERTDTQYF
TRBV7-2	TRBJ2-7	.	TRBD1	16	TGTGCCAGCAGCTTAGACGGGACAGGGACCTACTACGAGCAGTACTTC	CASSLDGTGTYYEQYF
TRBV5-1	TRBJ2-7	many	TRBD1	14	TGTGCCAGCAGTTTGACAGGGAGCTCCTACGAGCAGTACTTC	CASSLTGSSYEQYF
TRBV7-2	TRBJ1-4	.	.	14	TGTGCCAGCACCTTAGAGGACGAGAATGAAAAACTGTTTTTT	CASTLEDENEKLFF
TRBV19	TRBJ2-7	few	.	13	TGTGCCAGTAGCCGGGCCATAACCTACGAGCAGTACTTC	CASSRAITYEQYF
TRBV5-4	TRBJ1-1	once	TRBD1	15	TGTGCCAGCAGCTTAACGGGACAGTTAAACACTGAAGCTTTCTTT	CASSLTGQLNTEAFF
TRBV20-1	TRBJ1-2	.	.	16	TGCAGTGCTAGAGATCAAAAGGGCAGCCAGAGGTATGGCTACACCTTC	CSARDQKGSQRYGYTF
TRBV7-8	TRBJ1-3	.	.	14	TGTGCCAGCAGCTTCGGGATCTCTGGAAACACCATATATTTT	CASSFGISGNTIYF
TRBV28	TRBJ2-7	few	TRBD1	15	TGTGCCAGCAGTCCCGGGGACAGGCGATCCTACGAGCAGTACTTC	CASSPGDRRSYEQYF
TRBV20-1	TRBJ1-5	few	.	14	TGCAGTGCTAGAGATCGGGCAGAAAATCAGCCCCAGCATTTT	CSARDRAENQPQHF
TRBV18	TRBJ2-5	.	.	12	TGTGCCAGCTCACCCACACAAGAGACCCAGTACTTC	CASSPTQETQYF
TRBV30	TRBJ1-1	few	TRBD1	13	TGTGCCTGGAGGGGACAGGGGTGGACTGAAGCTTTCTTT	CAWRGQGWTEAFF
TRBV20-1	TRBJ2-5	few	TRBD2	13	TGCAGTGCTAGACTAGCGGCACAAGAGACCCAGTACTTC	CSARLAAQETQYF
TRBV10-3	TRBJ1-4	.	.	12	TGTGCCACCCGCAGGTCTAATGAAAAACTGTTTTTT	CATRRSNEKLFF
TRBV4-3	TRBJ1-4	.	.	16	TGCGCCAGCAGCCAATACACAGCGACAACTAATGAAAAACTGTTTTTT	CASSQYTATTNEKLFF
TRBV7-9	TRBJ2-2	few	.	12	TGTGCCAGCAGCCCCCTAACCGGGGAGCTGTTTTTT	CASSPLTGELFF
TRBV4-3	TRBJ1-2	.	TRBD1	15	TGCGCCAGCAGCCAAGATGACAGGGGTAGCTATGGCTACACCTTC	CASSQDDRGSYGYTF
TRBV4-1	TRBJ1-2	.	.	13	TGCGCCAGCAGCGGGGACCGAAACTATGGCTACACCTTC	CASSGDRNYGYTF
TRBV20-1	TRBJ1-5	.	.	14	TGCAGTGCTAGGGGCAGGGCCCGCAATCAGCCCCAGCATTTT	CSARGRARNQPQHF
TRBV29-1	TRBJ2-5	few	TRBD2	15	TGCAGCGTCCAGAGGACTAGCGGGGCCCTGGAGACCCAGTACTTC	CSVQRTSGALETQYF
TRBV5-1	TRBJ2-5	.	TRBD2	15	TGCGCCAGCAGAGTAACTAGCGCCAACCAAGAGACCCAGTACTTC	CASRVTSANQETQYF
TRBV20-1	TRBJ2-3	.	.	11	TGCAGTGTTCACCGCACAGATACGCAGTATTTT	CSVHRTDTQYF
TRBV11-3	TRBJ2-5	.	.	13	TGTGCCAGCAGCTTTTGGGCGCTAGAGACCCAGTACTTC	CASSFWALETQYF
TRBV4-3	TRBJ2-1	once	TRBD1	14	TGCGCCAGCAGCCTGGACAGGGGGCAGGGTGAGCAGTTCTTC	CASSLDRGQGEQFF
TRBV7-2	TRBJ1-6	.	.	15	TGTGCCAGCAGCTATGACAAGCGATCTAATTCACCCCTCCACTTT	CASSYDKRSNSPLHF
TRBV28	TRBJ2-7	few	.	13	TGTGCCAGCAGTCCCTCTCACTCCTACGAGCAGTACTTC	CASSPSHSYEQYF
TRBV28	TRBJ2-2	.	.	14	TGTGCCAGCAGTTTTTACGGTAACACCGGGGAGCTGTTTTTT	CASSFYGNTGELFF
TRBV29-1	TRBJ1-2	.	.	14	TGCAGCGTTGAGATTCGCCGGGGTTCGGATGGCTACACCTTC	CSVEIRRGSDGYTF
TRBV7-3	TRBJ2-1	few	.	15	TGTGCCAGCAGCCTAGTGAGGGCGCCGGGCAATGAGCAGTTCTTC	CASSLVRAPGNEQFF
TRBV29-1	TRBJ1-1	few	.	13	TGCAGCGCTGAGGGGGTCATGAACACTGAAGCTTTCTTT	CSAEGVMNTEAFF
TRBV29-1	TRBJ2-2	.	TRBD1	14	TGCAGCGCCGGACAGGGGCTAAACACCGGGGAGCTGTTTTTT	CSAGQGLNTGELFF
TRBV6-1	TRBJ1-5	few	TRBD1	17	TGTGCCAGCAGTGCGAGAGGGGGGGGGACAGGGCTTCAGCCCCAGCATTTT	CASSARGGGTGLQPQHF
TRBV7-3	TRBJ2-7	few	TRBD1	13	TGTGCCAGCAGCCCAGTAGGGGGCGGCGAGCAGTACTTC	CASSPVGGGEQYF
TRBV11-2	TRBJ2-1	.	.	14	TGTGCCAGCAGCTTAGATAGGGGCCGGAATGAGCAGTTCTTC	CASSLDRGRNEQFF
TRBV25-1	TRBJ1-1	.	.	12	TGTGCCAGCGGTGAATTGCGGGGGGGAGCTTTCTTT	CASGELRGGAFF
TRBV29-1	TRBJ2-3	few	.	12	TGCAGCGTTTTGGGAGGATCAGATACGCAGTATTTT	CSVLGGSDTQYF
TRBV7-2	TRBJ2-3	few	.	13	TGTGCCAGCAGCTTAGGTCCCTCAGATACGCAGTATTTT	CASSLGPSDTQYF